The clone carrying this TCR beta chain has more than one count but fewer than ten. The target antigen is unknown. These data belong to a study of CD8+CD57+ T cells in acquired aplastic anemia. Overall study: Sorted CD4+ and CD8+ cells gave an average of around 3.1 ug of DNA. Points from the study as a whole: Around 27 CD8+ CDR3 sequences occurred in both the patients and the controls.

Genomic DNA, the template, was used for profiling of the TCR beta VDJ and CDR3. Using its own MiXCR run on the reads, TCRdb lists one record per CDR3 protein. The table lists about 470,000 distinct CDR3 sequences, approximately 33% of them singletons, with roughly 0.8% in the top ten. CDR1 and CDR2 (germline): DFQATT, SNEGSKA (reference sequence). The CDR3 totals 15 residues. Trimming at V came to 0 bases and at J to 6 bases, leaving 7 bases not matched to a gene. Patients who underwent sequencing had shown CD8+CD57+ cell expansion by flow cytometry. Each patient had severe acquired aplastic anemia. At the time of blood sampling, patients had not yet received any therapy.

The TCR comes from a human donor with aplastic anemia. This sequence joins TRBV20-1 and TRBJ2-3, with 9 bases matching TRBD2. Sample: sorted CD4+, CD8+, or CD8+CD57+ T cells (not recorded which) from PBMCs. The CDR3 nucleotides are TGCAGTGCTAGAGATAGGCTAGCGGGACCGGATACGCAGTATTTT. This encodes CSARDRLAGPDTQYF.